These 9 T cell receptor beta chains were sequenced from one sample in a study of T cell repertoires in cytomegalovirus infection. In TCRdb, the reads were re-called with MiXCR into one record per CDR3 protein. The table includes 90,000 to 110,000 distinct CDR3 sequences, around 30% detected once. Their target antigens are unknown. Sequenced here: CD8+ T cells from cultured PBMCs, sampled from culture after CMV antigen stimulation. These receptors were taken from a human donor in good health (CMV status not recorded). Some clones in this sample may be carry-over from other donors' samples.

J is TRBJ1-1 and V is TRBV19; 7 positions match TRBD1. CDR3 length equals 13 residues. Unmatched junction bases numbered 5, after V lost 7 bases and J lost 3 bases. Germline V gene sequence: CDR1 LNHDA, CDR2 SQIVND (reference sequence). Here the CDR3 reads CASTLTGYTEAFF. The CDR3 DNA follows: TGTGCCAGTACCTTGACAGGGTACACTGAAGCTTTCTTT.

This clonotype showed up just a few times. V and J are TRBV6-5 and TRBJ2-2; D tentatively reads TRBD1 or TRBD2 (5 bases each). Germline-derived CDR1 and CDR2 are MNHEY and SVGAGI. The CDR3 extends over 15 amino acids. V was pared by 5 bases and J by 3 bases, with 13 bases between. The CDR3 nucleotides are TGTGCCAGCAGTGACAGAACGAGGGACACCGGGGAGCTGTTTTTT. Encoded protein: CASSDRTRDTGELFF.

This clonotype was seen a handful of times. V usage is TRBV2 and J usage is TRBJ2-7; 8 nucleotides align to TRBD1. CDR3 length: 15 residues. V was clipped by 2 bases and J by 2 bases; unmatched bases: 5. Germline values: CDR1 SNHLY, CDR2 FYNNEI. The CDR3 spells CASSELQGATYEQYF. The CDR3 DNA is TGTGCCAGCAGTGAACTTCAGGGGGCTACCTACGAGCAGTACTTC.

This clonotype turned up a few times. The rearrangement links TRBV7-9 to TRBJ1-4, with D uncertain. This CDR3 comprises 12 residues. CDR1 SEHNR and CDR2 FQNEAQ come from the germline V gene (reference sequence). V lost 5 bases and J lost 8, with 9 bases in between. The CDR3 DNA sequence: TGTGCCAGCAGCCTCCCCTGGGAAAAACTGTTTTTT. It encodes CASSLPWEKLFF.

The chain joins TRBV5-1 to TRBJ2-1; no firm D call. Germline CDR1 and CDR2: SGHRS and YFSETQ. The ends were cut back, 0 bases at V and 8 bases at J, with 6 bases in the middle. The CDR3 has 12 amino acids. CDR3 DNA sequence: TGCGCCAGCAGCTTGGTCGGCTATGAGCAGTTCTTC. Translating gives CASSLVGYEQFF.

The rearrangement links TRBV28 to TRBJ1-1, with 9 bases that match TRBD1. V shed 1 base, J shed 5 bases, and the junction held 2 bases outside the gene matches. The CDR3 is 14 residues long. Per germline, CDR1 MDHEN and CDR2 SYDVKM. For the CDR3, the DNA is TGTGCCAGCAGTTTATTGACAGGGGGAACTGAAGCTTTCTTT. This codes for CASSLLTGGTEAFF. Together with reference TRBV28 and TRBJ1-1, the CDR3 gives the full variable domain: DVKVTQSSRYLVKRTGEKVFLECVQDMDHENMFWYRQDPGLGLRLIYFSYDVKMKEKGDIPEGYSVSREKKERFSLILESASTNQTSMYLCASSLLTGGTEAFFGQGTRLTVV.

The count of this clonotype is one. No conserved phenylalanine or tryptophan is present at the end of the CDR3, so a read error is the likely explanation. The DNA is omitted, as the CDR3 cannot be located on it reliably, and the CDR3 follows TCRdb's listing. The chain uses TRBV28 and TRBJ2-1; TRBD1 is taken as the D call from the table, unchecked against the DNA. The germline gives CDR1 MDHEN, CDR2 SYDVKM. The CDR3 is made up of 12 amino acids, end residues included. The CDR3: CASSVQAGAPVY.

The V call is TRBV6-5, the J call TRBJ1-2; D unresolved. Germline CDR1 reads MNHEY; CDR2 reads SVGAGI. The CDR3 runs 15 residues. Between the trimmed V and J ends, which lost 0 bases and 3 bases, there was a span of 11 bases. Written as DNA, the CDR3 is TGTGCCAGCAGTTACTCGAGCGGCTTCCACTATGGCTACACCTTC. It is translated as CASSYSSGFHYGYTF.

This clonotype has just a few counts. The chain recombines TRBV30 with TRBJ1-2, with 8 bases aligning to TRBD1. Germline assignment: CDR1 GTSNPN and CDR2 SVGIG (reference sequence). This CDR3 has 15 residues. V gave up 3 bases and J gave up 3 bases; unmatched junction bases: 9. The CDR3 region is CAWRGDRGFDYGYTF. The CDR3 DNA sequence: TGTGCCTGGAGGGGAGACAGGGGATTCGACTATGGCTACACCTTC. The whole variable domain, filled in from reference TRBV30 and TRBJ1-2, reads SQTIHQWPATLVQPVGSPLSLECTVEGTSNPNLYWYRQAAGRGLQLLFYSVGIGQISSEVPQNLSASRPQDRQFILSSKKLLLSDSGFYLCAWRGDRGFDYGYTFGSGTRLTVV.